This TCR beta chain is drawn from a study of control samples from healthy donors and cancer patients. This clone occurred once. The method was immunoSEQ multiplex PCR; TCRdb's version includes in-frame clones alone and lacks a portion of them. The sample records about 160,000 clones, approximately 93% being singletons. The CDR3 is 18 amino acids. V was clipped by 10 bases and J by 0 bases; unmatched bases: 17. CDR1 and CDR2 from the germline V gene are MGHDK and SYGVNS. Sequences were obtained from blood. V usage is TRBV25-1 and J usage is TRBJ2-1; 8 bases line up with TRBD2. The receptor's source is a man aged 18 to 35 in good health. The CDR3: CATSRGLGSSSSYNEQFF. As DNA, the CDR3 is TGTGCCACCTCGAGGGGACTAGGGTCGTCAAGCTCCTACAATGAGCAGTTCTTC.